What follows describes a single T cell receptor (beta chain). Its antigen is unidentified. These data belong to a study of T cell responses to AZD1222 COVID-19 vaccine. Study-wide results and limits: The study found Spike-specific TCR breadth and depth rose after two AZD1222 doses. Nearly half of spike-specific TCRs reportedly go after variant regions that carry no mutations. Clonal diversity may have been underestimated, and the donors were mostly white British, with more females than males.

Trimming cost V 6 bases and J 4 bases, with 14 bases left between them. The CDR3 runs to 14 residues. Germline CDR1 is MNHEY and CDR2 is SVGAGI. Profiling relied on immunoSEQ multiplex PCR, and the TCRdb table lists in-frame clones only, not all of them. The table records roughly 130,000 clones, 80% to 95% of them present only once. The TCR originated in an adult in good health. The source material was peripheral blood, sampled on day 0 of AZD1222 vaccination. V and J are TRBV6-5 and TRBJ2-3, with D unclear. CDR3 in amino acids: CASRPWVAADTQYF. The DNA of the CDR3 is TGTGCCAGCAGGCCCTGGGTTGCGGCAGATACGCAGTATTTT.